This TCR beta chain was captured by sequencing in a study of T cells in Graves' hyperthyroidism and ophthalmopathy. Study at large: Prior to any treatment, at the point of initial diagnosis, peripheral blood was collected.

TCR beta CDR3 regions were amplified from RNA transcripts. HTBI primers were the set used in a first-round RT-PCR of the TCR CDR3. TCRdb re-derived calls from the multiplex PCR reads in MiXCR, one entry per CDR3 protein. The sample records 37,000 or so distinct CDR3 sequences, about 47% being singletons. The germline gives CDR1 KGHDR, CDR2 SFDVKD. Trimming removed 0 bases from V and 4 bases from J, with 9 bases in between. The CDR3 runs 15 residues. By frequency in the sample, this clonotype is medium-sized (0.01 to 0.1%). This clonotype was sampled from a man aged 35-49 years with Graves' ophthalmopathy. The chain uses TRBV24-1 and TRBJ2-1, with D maybe TRBD2 (5 bases). The specimen sequenced was blood. CDR3 region: CATSDLGGLYNEQFF. In nucleotides, the CDR3 is TGTGCCACCAGTGATTTGGGAGGCCTATACAATGAGCAGTTCTTC.